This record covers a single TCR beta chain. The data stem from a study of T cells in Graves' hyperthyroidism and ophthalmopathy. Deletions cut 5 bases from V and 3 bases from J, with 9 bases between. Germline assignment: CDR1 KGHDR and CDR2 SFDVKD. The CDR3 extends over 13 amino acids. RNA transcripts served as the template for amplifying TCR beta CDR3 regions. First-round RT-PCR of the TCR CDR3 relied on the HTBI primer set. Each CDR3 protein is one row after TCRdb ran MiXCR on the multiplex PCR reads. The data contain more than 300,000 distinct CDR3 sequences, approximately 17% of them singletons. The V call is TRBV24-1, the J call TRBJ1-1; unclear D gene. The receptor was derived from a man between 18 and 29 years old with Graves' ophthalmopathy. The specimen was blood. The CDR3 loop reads CATSVSGDTEAFF. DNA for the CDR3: TGTGCCACCAGTGTAAGCGGGGACACTGAAGCTTTCTTT.